A selection of T cell receptor beta chains follows, all from one sample in a study of T cell changes during pregnancy in multiple sclerosis. Sequencing was performed with immunoSEQ multiplex PCR; in TCRdb, only in-frame clones are kept and a portion is missing. The top ten hold approximately 6.1% of the sample, which has 35,000 to 40,000 clones, 91% seen once. Sequenced material: CD8+ T cells from peripheral blood mononuclear cells, taken in the second trimester of pregnancy. The receptors stem from a female donor with multiple sclerosis, enrolled in a pregnancy study. Each CDR3 is given with its conserved first and last residue. The D gene is left open where the match is weak. Size values are once, few and many counts, or a class for expanded clones, and some rows have none.

TRBV27	once	TRBD1	TRBJ2-7	TGTGCCAGCACCCAAACAGGGGGCTACGAGCAGTACTTC	CASTQTGGYEQYF
TRBV7-8	-	-	TRBJ2-7	TGTGCCAGCAGCTTCCCCACCGTGGGGGACTCCCAAGCGTACGAGCAGTACTTC	CASSFPTVGDSQAYEQYF
TRBV27	-	-	TRBJ1-1	TGTGCCAGCAGTATGTACGGAGTAGACGCTGAAGCTTTCTTT	CASSMYGVDAEAFF
TRBV6-1	-	TRBD2	TRBJ2-3	TGTGCCAGCGCCCGGGGGGGCCACACAGATACGCAGTATTTT	CASARGGHTDTQYF
TRBV19	-	-	TRBJ2-1	TGTGCCAGTAGCCTGCTTGGGGGGGGCCACTACAATGAGCAGTTCTTC	CASSLLGGGHYNEQFF
TRBV4-2	-	TRBD2	TRBJ2-1	TGTGCCAGCAGCCAAGAACTAGCGGACTACAATGAGCAGTTCTTC	CASSQELADYNEQFF
TRBV19	-	TRBD2	TRBJ2-7	TGTGCCAGTAGTTCGCTAGCGGGTGAGTCCTACGAGCAGTACTTC	CASSSLAGESYEQYF
TRBV27	-	-	TRBJ2-1	TGTGCCAGCAGTCCAGTCGACTACTACAATGAGCAGTTCTTC	CASSPVDYYNEQFF
TRBV13	-	TRBD2	TRBJ2-7	TGTGCCAGCAGCTCAACCGGGACTAGCTCCTACGAGCAGTACTTC	CASSSTGTSSYEQYF
TRBV19	-	-	TRBJ1-6	TGTGCCAGTAGGAACACTGGACAGAGACCTTATAATTCACCCCTCCACTTT	CASRNTGQRPYNSPLHF
TRBV5-6	-	-	TRBJ2-2	TGTGCCAGCAGCTCATGGCCGACCGGGGAGCTGTTTTTT	CASSSWPTGELFF
TRBV7-9	-	TRBD2	TRBJ2-7	TGTGCCAGCAGTATAGGGCTAGCGGGAGGGGAGCAGTACTTC	CASSIGLAGGEQYF
TRBV14	once	-	TRBJ1-6	TGTGCCAGCAGCCAAGACAGAGGGCGACTCTATAATTCACCCCTCCACTTT	CASSQDRGRLYNSPLHF
TRBV27	-	TRBD1	TRBJ2-1	TGTGCCAGCAGTTGGGGACAGGCTTCGGAGCAGTTCTTC	CASSWGQASEQFF
TRBV10-1	-	-	TRBJ2-1	TGCGCCAGCAGTGAGCGAAGGGAGCAGGTCAATGAGCAGTTCTTC	CASSERREQVNEQFF
TRBV2	-	TRBD1	TRBJ1-5	TGTGCCAGCAGCTCGGGACAGGGGGCTATGGGTCAGCCCCAGCATTTT	CASSSGQGAMGQPQHF
TRBV11-3	few	TRBD1	TRBJ1-2	TGTGCCAGCAGCGGACAGGGGGACTATGGCTACACCTTC	CASSGQGDYGYTF
TRBV27	-	TRBD1	TRBJ2-7	TGTGCCAGCAACTTTCGACAGGGCTACGAGCAGTACTTC	CASNFRQGYEQYF
TRBV7-6	-	-	TRBJ2-7	TGTGCCAGCAGCCCCACCGCTGGGCCCTACGAGCAGTACTTC	CASSPTAGPYEQYF
TRBV7-6	-	-	TRBJ2-1	TGTGCCAGCAGCTCCCCAGGGCTACCGAGCTCCTACAATGAGCAGTTCTTC	CASSSPGLPSSYNEQFF
TRBV7-9	-	-	TRBJ2-7	TGTGCCAGCAGTCTACTTGGTTACGAGCAGTACTTC	CASSLLGYEQYF
TRBV9	-	-	TRBJ1-2	TGTGCCAGCAGCGAGCCCGTTAGGGGGGGCGACTATGGCTACACCTTC	CASSEPVRGGDYGYTF
TRBV19	once	-	TRBJ1-2	TGTGCCAGTAGTAACCGGGACACTTATGGCTACACCTTC	CASSNRDTYGYTF
TRBV19	-	TRBD1	TRBJ2-7	TGTGCCAGTAGTCCGATAACGGACAGGGCCTACGAGCAGTACTTC	CASSPITDRAYEQYF
TRBV19	-	-	TRBJ1-2	TGTGCCAGTACCTACCTGGGCCTGAACTATGGCTACACCTTC	CASTYLGLNYGYTF
TRBV9	-	-	TRBJ2-7	TGTGCCAGCAGCGGGAGACAGGAACTTAACGAGCAGTACTTC	CASSGRQELNEQYF
TRBV5-5	-	-	TRBJ2-7	TGTGCCAGCAGCTTGGAAAGGAGCTCCTACGAGCAGTACTTC	CASSLERSSYEQYF
TRBV4-2	-	-	TRBJ1-4	TGTGCCAGCAGCCAAGACAGAGGGGCGGGGGAAAAACTGTTTTTT	CASSQDRGAGEKLFF
TRBV4-1	-	-	TRBJ1-5	TGCGCCAGCAGCCAATCTTCCTCGGACACAAGCAATCAGCCCCAGCATTTT	CASSQSSSDTSNQPQHF
TRBV27	-	-	TRBJ1-3	TGTGCCAGCAGCCCGGGACTCAGAAACACCATATATTTT	CASSPGLRNTIYF
TRBV13	-	-	TRBJ2-7	TGTGCCAGCTCTGGCCAGTGGTACGAGCAGTACTTC	CASSGQWYEQYF
TRBV6-6	-	TRBD2	TRBJ2-1	TGTGCCAGCAGTTACTCTGCTAGCGGGCAGTTCTTC	CASSYSASGQFF
TRBV5-6	-	TRBD1	TRBJ1-4	TGTGCCAGCAGCTTGGGACAGGGTCATGAAAAACTGTTTTTT	CASSLGQGHEKLFF
TRBV11-3	-	TRBD1	TRBJ2-7	TGTGCCAGCAGCCTCGGGGACAGGGTCCACGAGCAGTACTTC	CASSLGDRVHEQYF
TRBV9	-	-	TRBJ1-1	TGTGCCAGCAGCGGAGACAAGGACAGATCGGCCACTGAAGCTTTCTTT	CASSGDKDRSATEAFF
TRBV4-3	once	TRBD1	TRBJ2-7	TGCGCCAGCAGCCCTTCTGACAGGGCTCTCTACTACGAGCAGTACTTC	CASSPSDRALYYEQYF
TRBV4-2	-	TRBD1	TRBJ1-4	TGTGCCAGCAGCCTATCCGGACAGGGGGATGAAAAACTGTTTTTT	CASSLSGQGDEKLFF
TRBV25-1	-	TRBD1	TRBJ1-6	TGTGCCAGCAGTGGTACAGGGGGTTATTCACCCCTCCACTTT	CASSGTGGYSPLHF
TRBV5-1	-	-	TRBJ2-7	TGCGCCAGCAGCTTGACAGGGCGACCCTACGAGCAGTACTTC	CASSLTGRPYEQYF
TRBV2	-	-	TRBJ1-6	TGTGCCAGCAGTGAGCCAGGGATTAATTCACCCCTCCACTTT	CASSEPGINSPLHF
TRBV13	-	TRBD1	TRBJ2-7	TGTGCCAGCAGCTTTACAGGGGGAGTAGACCCCTACGAGCAGTACTTC	CASSFTGGVDPYEQYF
TRBV9	-	TRBD1	TRBJ2-1	TGTGCCAGCAGCTCAGGGGGCGAAAACAATGAGCAGTTCTTC	CASSSGGENNEQFF
TRBV7-9	-	-	TRBJ1-2	TGTGCCAGCAGCACCTCGGAGGCCTTGACGGGCTACACCTTC	CASSTSEALTGYTF
TRBV30	-	TRBD1	TRBJ1-2	TGTGCCTGGAGTAGGGACAGTTCCTATGGCTACACCTTC	CAWSRDSSYGYTF
TRBV2	-	-	TRBJ1-5	TGTGCCAGCAGTGACGGGGACTTCAATCAGCCCCAGCATTTT	CASSDGDFNQPQHF
TRBV4-3	-	-	TRBJ2-7	TGCGCCAGCAGCCAAGATGCGGGGCCCCCCTACGAGCAGTACTTC	CASSQDAGPPYEQYF
TRBV10-1	-	-	TRBJ1-2	TGCGCCAGCAGTGAGTCGGGGCGAAACTATGGCTACACCTTC	CASSESGRNYGYTF
TRBV7-9	-	TRBD1	TRBJ2-7	TGTGCCAGCAGCTCAGGACAGGGGAACGAGCAGTACTTC	CASSSGQGNEQYF
TRBV7-9	-	TRBD2	TRBJ2-7	TGTGCCAGCAGCTTTAGGCGGGACTACATGCACTACGAGCAGTACTTC	CASSFRRDYMHYEQYF
TRBV7-6	-	TRBD1	TRBJ2-7	TGTGCCAGTAGCTTAACCCCATTACGGGACAGTTACTACGAGCAGTACTTC	CASSLTPLRDSYYEQYF